Listed here are 5 T cell receptor beta chains from one sample, sequenced in a study of shared clonotypes between healthy human individuals. Method: immunoSEQ multiplex PCR; TCRdb's copy keeps in-frame clones and lacks some. The sample has about 1 million clones, under 80% seen once. The sample consisted of memory CD4+ T cells sorted from blood. Subset denoted: CD45RA-negative fraction. The receptors were sampled from a man aged 18 to 30 in good health.

The V and J genes are TRBV6-5 and TRBJ2-7; D is possibly TRBD1 or TRBD2 (5 bases each). The CDR3 is 13 amino acids. V gave up 2 bases and J gave up 4 bases, with 9 bases separating them. Germline V lookup: CDR1 MNHEY, CDR2 SVGAGI. In DNA form, the CDR3 reads TGTGCCAGCAGTTACACGAGGGGATACGAGCAGTACTTC. Amino acid sequence: CASSYTRGYEQYF.

CDR3 sequence (DNA): TGCGCCAGCAGCTCCGGGACTAGCGGGATCAGTGCAGATACGCAGTATTTT. It encodes CASSSGTSGISADTQYF. The rearrangement uses TRBV5-1 and TRBJ2-3, with 13 nucleotides matching TRBD2. The junction had 8 bases not matched to a gene; V was cut back by 3 bases and J by 4 bases. Germline V gene sequence: CDR1 SGHRS, CDR2 YFSETQ. The CDR3 length is 17 residues.

CDR3 DNA sequence: TGCACCAGCAGGTTTCAGAGTTTGCGAAAGACCTATGGCTACACCTTC. Its translation is CTSRFQSLRKTYGYTF. The rearrangement uses TRBV1 and TRBJ1-2. TRBV1 is termed a pseudogene. This CDR3 comprises 16 residues.

The genes are TRBV4-1 and TRBJ2-7; 12 bases map to TRBD1. Trimming cost V 4 bases and J 7 bases; bases outside gene matches: 17. From germline, CDR1 is MGHRA and CDR2 YSYEKL. This CDR3 contains 18 residues. The CDR3 DNA reads as TGCGCCAGCAGCCCGTGGTTTATCCGGGACAGGGGGCAGGTTGAGCAGTACTTC. It encodes CASSPWFIRDRGQVEQYF.

About this clone itself: Other DNA sequences from this sample encode an identical CDR3 as well. The V gene is TRBV7-2, the J gene TRBJ1-5, with a possible D match to TRBD1 (6 bases). CDR1 and CDR2 from the germline V gene are SGHTA and FQGNSA. This CDR3 is built from 13 residues. V shed 5 bases and J shed 4 bases, with 9 bases lying between them. CDR3 sequence reads: CASSLDRNQPQHF. As DNA, the CDR3 is TGTGCCAGCAGCCTGGACAGAAATCAGCCCCAGCATTTT.